This T cell receptor (beta chain) comes out of a study of shared clonotypes between healthy human individuals. Study background: Participating donors consisted of a couple of women and a few men aged 18 to 49. Study findings and constraints: The generation probabilities recorded for non-shared clonotypes fell below those of clonotypes shared by all four donors. Estimated richness values were generally larger in naive subsets than in memory subsets.

A word on this clone: As yet, its antigen is unknown.

Naive CD8 cells, CD45RO-negative and positively selected for CCR7, excluded terminally differentiated effector memory CD45RA+ cells. Germline assignment: CDR1 MGHRA and CDR2 YSYEKL. This CDR3 region has 17 residues. V dropped 3 bases and J dropped 3; count of bases not matched to a gene: 5. The method was immunoSEQ multiplex PCR; TCRdb's version includes in-frame clones alone and lacks a portion of them. This repertoire shows about 2.1 million clones, 93% found once; its top ten account for 1.5% to 2%. Sequenced: naive CD8+ T cells from PBMCs. The receptor was derived from a man between 18 and 35 years old in good health. Some clones in this sample may be carry-over from other donors' samples. The chain combines TRBV4-1 with TRBJ2-2, with TRBD1 identical over 12 bases. The CDR3 nucleotides read TGCGCCAGCAGCCATCCGGGACAGGGGGCCGACACCGGGGAGCTGTTTTTT. This sequence encodes CASSHPGQGADTGELFF.